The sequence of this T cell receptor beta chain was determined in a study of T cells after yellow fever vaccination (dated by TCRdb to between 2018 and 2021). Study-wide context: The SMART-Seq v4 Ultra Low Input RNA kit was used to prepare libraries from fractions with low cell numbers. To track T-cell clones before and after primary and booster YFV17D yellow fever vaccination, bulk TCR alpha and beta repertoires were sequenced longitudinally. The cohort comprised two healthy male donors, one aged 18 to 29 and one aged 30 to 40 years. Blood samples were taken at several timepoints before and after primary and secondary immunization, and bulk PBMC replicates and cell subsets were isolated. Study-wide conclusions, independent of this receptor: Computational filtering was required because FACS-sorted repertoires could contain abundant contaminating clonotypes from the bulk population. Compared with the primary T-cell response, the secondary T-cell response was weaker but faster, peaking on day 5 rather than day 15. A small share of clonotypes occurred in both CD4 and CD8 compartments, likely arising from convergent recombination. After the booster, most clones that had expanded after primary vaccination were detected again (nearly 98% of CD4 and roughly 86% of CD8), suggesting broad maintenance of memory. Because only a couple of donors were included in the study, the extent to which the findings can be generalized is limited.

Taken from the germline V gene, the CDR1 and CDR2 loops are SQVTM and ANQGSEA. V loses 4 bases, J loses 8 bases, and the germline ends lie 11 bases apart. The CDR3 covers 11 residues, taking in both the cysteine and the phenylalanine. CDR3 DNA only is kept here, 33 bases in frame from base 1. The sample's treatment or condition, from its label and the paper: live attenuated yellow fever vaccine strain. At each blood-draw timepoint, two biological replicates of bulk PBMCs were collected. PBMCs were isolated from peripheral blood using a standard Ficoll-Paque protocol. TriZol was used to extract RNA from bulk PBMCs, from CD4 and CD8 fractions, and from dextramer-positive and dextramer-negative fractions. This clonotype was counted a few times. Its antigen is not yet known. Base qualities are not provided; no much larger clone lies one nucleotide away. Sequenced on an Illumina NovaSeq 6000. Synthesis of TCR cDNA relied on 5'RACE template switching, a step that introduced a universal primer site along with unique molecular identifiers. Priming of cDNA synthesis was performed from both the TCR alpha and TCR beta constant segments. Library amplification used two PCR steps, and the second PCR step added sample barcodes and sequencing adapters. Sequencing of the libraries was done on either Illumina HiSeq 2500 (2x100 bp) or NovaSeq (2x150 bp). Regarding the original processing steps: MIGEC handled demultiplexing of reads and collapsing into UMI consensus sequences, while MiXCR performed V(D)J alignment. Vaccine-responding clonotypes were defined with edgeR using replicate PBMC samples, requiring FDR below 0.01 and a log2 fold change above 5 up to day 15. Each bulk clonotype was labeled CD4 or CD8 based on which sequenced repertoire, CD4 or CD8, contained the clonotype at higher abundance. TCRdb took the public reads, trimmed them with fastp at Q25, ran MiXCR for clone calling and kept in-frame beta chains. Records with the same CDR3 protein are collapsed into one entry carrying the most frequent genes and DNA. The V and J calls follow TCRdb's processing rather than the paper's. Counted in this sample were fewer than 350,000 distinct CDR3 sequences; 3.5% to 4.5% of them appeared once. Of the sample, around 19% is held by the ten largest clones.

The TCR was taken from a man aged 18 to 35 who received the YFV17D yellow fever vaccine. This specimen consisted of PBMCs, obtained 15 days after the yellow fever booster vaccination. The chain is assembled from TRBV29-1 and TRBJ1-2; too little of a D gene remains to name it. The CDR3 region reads CSVGQVGGYTF. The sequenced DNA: TGCAGCGTTGGGCAGGTCGGGGGCTACACCTTC. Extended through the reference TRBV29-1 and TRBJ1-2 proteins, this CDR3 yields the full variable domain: SAVISQKPSRDICQRGTSLTIQCQVDSQVTMMFWYRQQPGQSLTLIATANQGSEATYESGFVIDKFPISRPNLTFSTLTVSNMSPEDSSIYLCSVGQVGGYTFGSGTRLTVV.